This is a list of T cell receptor beta chains from one sample in a study of beta chain features in type 1 diabetes. Here immunoSEQ multiplex PCR was the method, and the copy in TCRdb shows in-frame clones only, minus some. Of roughly 450,000 clones in the sample, approximately 13% are singletons; the top ten hold around 0.039%. Specimen: naive CD4+ T cells from blood. All receptors come from a man aged 25-45 years in good health. CDR3s include the opening cysteine and the closing phenylalanine or tryptophan. Fields, in order: V gene, J gene, D gene, clone size, CDR3 protein, CDR3 DNA. The D gene is left open where the match is weak. Clone size is given for some rows only: seen once, a few or many times, or a class if the clone is expanded.

TRBV5-4	TRBJ2-3	TRBD2	few	CASRTGLAGEDTQYF	TGTGCCAGCAGAACGGGACTAGCGGGAGAGGATACGCAGTATTTT
TRBV9	TRBJ1-2	-	-	CASSTADTLYGYTF	TGTGCCAGCAGCACCGCGGACACCCTCTATGGCTACACCTTC
TRBV13	TRBJ1-4	-	few	CASSLGPQATNEKLFF	TGTGCCAGCAGCTTAGGCCCTCAGGCAACTAATGAAAAACTGTTTTTT
TRBV7-3	TRBJ1-1	-	few	CASSLTGTVEAFF	TGTGCCAGCAGCCTTACCGGGACGGTTGAAGCTTTCTTT
TRBV23-1	TRBJ2-5	-	few	CASSQRRGEGRETQYF	TGCGCCAGCAGTCAACGGCGGGGAGAGGGGCGGGAGACCCAGTACTTC
TRBV20-1	TRBJ1-2	-	-	CSARLEGYTF	TGCAGTGCTAGACTAGAGGGCTACACCTTC
TRBV14	TRBJ2-1	-	few	CASSQDTRVEQFF	TGTGCCAGCAGCCAAGATACAAGGGTTGAGCAGTTCTTC
TRBV4-1	TRBJ2-7	TRBD1	few	CASSHLGQGRYYEQYF	TGCGCCAGCAGCCACCTGGGACAGGGAAGATACTACGAGCAGTACTTC
TRBV25-1	TRBJ1-2	-	-	CASSELGGSGGYTF	TGTGCCAGCAGTGAATTGGGGGGGTCTGGCGGCTACACCTTC
TRBV4-1	TRBJ1-4	-	-	CASSQVQDSRTNEKLFF	TGCGCCAGCAGCCAAGTCCAGGACAGCCGAACAAATGAAAAACTGTTTTTT
TRBV11-2	TRBJ2-5	-	few	CASRPWKVDQETQYF	TGTGCCAGCAGGCCTTGGAAGGTGGACCAAGAGACCCAGTACTTC
TRBV7-3	TRBJ1-1	-	-	CASSRQLGTEAFF	TGTGCCAGCAGCCGACAGTTAGGGACTGAAGCTTTCTTT
TRBV5-6	TRBJ2-3	-	-	CASSLGHTDTQYF	TGTGCCAGCAGCTTGGGGCACACAGATACGCAGTATTTT
TRBV11-2	TRBJ2-7	-	few	CASSLDQLSWGLEQYF	TGTGCCAGCAGCTTAGATCAGCTGTCCTGGGGCCTCGAGCAGTACTTC
TRBV7-3	TRBJ2-3	-	few	CASSLSASTDTQYF	TGTGCCAGCAGCTTATCTGCTAGCACAGATACGCAGTATTTT
TRBV7-6	TRBJ2-4	TRBD1	few	CASSPYAGQVINIQYF	TGTGCCAGCAGCCCCTACGCGGGACAGGTTATAAACATTCAGTACTTC
TRBV11-3	TRBJ1-2	-	-	CASSYGTLLGYTF	TGTGCCAGCAGCTACGGGACATTGCTCGGCTACACCTTC
TRBV14	TRBJ2-5	-	-	CASSQDGETQYF	TGTGCCAGCAGCCAAGATGGGGAGACCCAGTACTTC
TRBV7-9	TRBJ2-3	TRBD2	-	CASSSGLASTDTQYF	TGTGCCAGCAGCTCCGGACTAGCGAGCACAGATACGCAGTATTTT
TRBV25-1	TRBJ2-3	TRBD2	few	CASKGLGVDTQYF	TGTGCCAGCAAGGGACTAGGTGTAGATACGCAGTATTTT
TRBV6-5	TRBJ1-6	TRBD1	few	CATSQHRGYSPLHF	TGTGCCACCTCACAACACAGGGGGTATTCACCCCTCCACTTT
TRBV5-4	TRBJ2-6	-	-	CASSFPPGQRSGANVLTF	TGTGCCAGCAGCTTCCCCCCAGGACAGCGCTCTGGGGCCAACGTCCTGACTTTC
TRBV9	TRBJ2-7	-	few	CASSVGGLEEQYF	TGTGCCAGCAGCGTCGGAGGGCTCGAAGAGCAGTACTTC
TRBV4-3	TRBJ1-1	-	few	CASSQESGPNTEAFF	TGCGCCAGCAGCCAAGAATCCGGGCCGAACACTGAAGCTTTCTTT
TRBV4-1	TRBJ1-2	-	few	CASSAATYGYTF	TGCGCCAGCAGCGCAGCTACCTATGGCTACACCTTC
TRBV29-1	TRBJ1-1	-	-	CSVQRWDTEAFF	TGCAGCGTTCAAAGGTGGGACACTGAAGCTTTCTTT
TRBV7-9	TRBJ2-1	-	-	CASSPLGLGVNEQFF	TGTGCCAGCAGCCCCCTAGGGTTGGGGGTCAATGAGCAGTTCTTC
TRBV5-1	TRBJ2-3	TRBD2	few	CASNGLAGEDTQYF	TGCGCCAGCAATGGTCTAGCGGGGGAAGATACGCAGTATTTT
TRBV14	TRBJ2-3	-	few	CASSPRTRRIDTQYF	TGTGCCAGCAGCCCCCGGACGCGAAGGATAGATACGCAGTATTTT
TRBV7-9	TRBJ2-2	TRBD2	few	CASAGLAGSNTGELFF	TGTGCCAGCGCCGGACTAGCGGGATCGAACACCGGGGAGCTGTTTTTT
TRBV29-1	TRBJ1-1	-	many	CSVIMNTEAFF	TGCAGCGTTATAATGAACACTGAAGCTTTCTTT
TRBV5-6	TRBJ1-5	-	-	CASSSAGVRQPQHF	TGTGCCAGCAGCTCGGCGGGCGTGCGGCAGCCCCAGCATTTT
TRBV5-1	TRBJ2-5	-	-	CASSSTRVETQYF	TGCGCCAGCAGCAGTACTAGAGTGGAGACCCAGTACTTC
TRBV27	TRBJ2-2	TRBD1	few	CASSFWGDRANTGELFF	TGTGCCAGCAGTTTCTGGGGGGACAGGGCGAACACCGGGGAGCTGTTTTTT
TRBV7-9	TRBJ2-5	-	-	CASSLAVQQETQYF	TGTGCCAGCAGCTTAGCGGTTCAGCAAGAGACCCAGTACTTC
TRBV13	TRBJ2-1	TRBD1	few	CASSLRRTGKYNEQFF	TGTGCCAGCAGCTTAAGACGGACAGGGAAATACAATGAGCAGTTCTTC
TRBV30	TRBJ2-1	TRBD2	many	CAWSVLAGLGEQFF	TGTGCCTGGAGTGTACTAGCGGGACTTGGTGAGCAGTTCTTC
TRBV7-9	TRBJ2-5	-	few	CASSLDLGGGTQYF	TGTGCCAGCAGCTTAGACCTCGGGGGCGGGACCCAGTACTTC
TRBV9	TRBJ2-2	TRBD2	few	CASSVAFGGRNTGELFF	TGTGCCAGCAGCGTAGCTTTTGGCGGGAGGAACACCGGGGAGCTGTTTTTT
TRBV28	TRBJ2-5	-	-	CASSLGTEETQYF	TGTGCCAGCAGCCTTGGGACTGAAGAGACCCAGTACTTC
TRBV7-2	TRBJ1-2	-	-	CASSLQPRGYTF	TGTGCCAGCAGCTTACAACCCCGCGGCTACACCTTC
TRBV5-1	TRBJ2-3	-	-	CASSPNPTDTQYF	TGCGCCAGCAGCCCGAACCCCACAGATACGCAGTATTTT
TRBV29-1	TRBJ2-3	-	few	CSVGGTDTQYF	TGCAGCGTTGGGGGGACAGATACGCAGTATTTT
TRBV7-9	TRBJ1-1	-	-	CASSLEGMNTEAFF	TGTGCCAGCAGCTTGGAGGGGATGAACACTGAAGCTTTCTTT
TRBV18	TRBJ2-7	-	few	CASSPLQGTHEQYF	TGTGCCAGCTCACCACTACAGGGAACCCACGAGCAGTACTTC
TRBV6-6	TRBJ1-5	-	-	CASSQQGGHQPQHF	TGTGCCAGCAGCCAACAGGGCGGGCATCAGCCCCAGCATTTT
TRBV7-9	TRBJ1-1	-	-	CASSLAKDSTEAFF	TGTGCCAGCAGCTTAGCTAAGGACAGTACTGAAGCTTTCTTT
TRBV4-1	TRBJ2-7	-	few	CASSQLSRGGRYEQYF	TGCGCCAGCAGCCAATTATCTCGAGGGGGGAGATACGAGCAGTACTTC
TRBV18	TRBJ2-3	TRBD2	-	CASSPLLLAGSTDTQYF	TGTGCCAGCTCACCCCTCCTCCTAGCGGGGAGCACAGATACGCAGTATTTT
TRBV6-6	TRBJ2-7	TRBD2	-	CASSHHDGGFSYEQYF	TGTGCCAGCAGTCATCACGACGGGGGGTTCTCCTACGAGCAGTACTTC